The clone carrying this TCR beta chain has a single count. Its specificity is not known. Primers included in the PCR were 60 Vbeta and 13 Jbeta primers. Profiling relied on immunoSEQ multiplex PCR, and the TCRdb table lists in-frame clones only, not all of them. The sample contains 130,000 to 150,000 clones, about 82% of which appear only once. The data were taken from a study of cytomegalovirus exposure and HLA in healthy donors. Findings of the study overall: Later analysis identified over 15,000 TCR beta sequences associated with HLA alleles, using a false discovery rate threshold of 0.05. Certain sequence variants were highly shared and formed a cluster, and this cluster was likely a sequencing artifact.

The germline V and J ends were trimmed by 5 bases and 5 bases, with 6 bases remaining between them. Per germline, CDR1 SEHNR and CDR2 FQNEAQ (reference sequence). CDR3 length: 11 amino acids. The source of this sequence is a man aged 25-45 years in good health and CMV-seronegative. Sequencing was carried out using PBMCs. J is TRBJ2-5 and V is TRBV7-9; D not resolved. CDR3 sequence: CASSIQETQYF. The CDR3 DNA sequence: TGTGCCAGCAGCATTCAGGAGACCCAGTACTTC.